A selection of T cell receptor beta chains follows, all from one sample in a study of blood T cell repertoires in COVID-19. Profiled with immunoSEQ multiplex PCR; TCRdb holds only in-frame clones, not every one. This table has approximately 97,000 clones, 80% to 90% appearing once. Sequencing was done on a sample of peripheral blood. These receptors came from a man in his forties with active or convalescent COVID-19. The CDR3 runs from the conserved cysteine through the conserved F or W. Each record gives: J gene, clone size, V gene, CDR3 protein. Clone size is shown for a subset of rows, as once, few, many or a class of expanded clone.

TRBJ1-2 few TRBV4-1 CASSQVLRTGRDYGYTF
TRBJ1-1 NA TRBV6-6 CASWQVPRTEAFF
TRBJ1-2 NA TRBV29-1 CSGVTGGNYGYTF
TRBJ2-7 NA TRBV29-1 CSVVTGYEQYF
TRBJ1-5 NA TRBV7-6 CASSLGVGGDQPQHF
TRBJ2-2 NA TRBV18 CASSPGTGDTGELFF
TRBJ1-1 NA TRBV6-1 CASSEFIAALAFF
TRBJ1-1 NA TRBV3-1/TRBV3-2 CASSQFRGPLTEAFF
TRBJ1-1 once TRBV6-5 CASSPQGDTEAFF
TRBJ1-2 NA TRBV7-6 CASSFTGGDVYGYTF
TRBJ2-1 few TRBV7-9 CASSRAGGFYNEQFF
TRBJ1-1 once TRBV5-4 CASSYPQGMNTEAFF
TRBJ1-2 NA TRBV27 CASSLQGHYGYTF
TRBJ1-2 NA TRBV19 CASAAGTGGGYGYTF
TRBJ2-1 NA TRBV5-5 CASSSWTGRHEQFF
TRBJ2-2 NA TRBV15 CATSRGRGPNTGELFF
TRBJ2-7 NA TRBV3-1/TRBV3-2 CASSHGKDRLYEQYF
TRBJ1-4 NA TRBV19 CASRTDRGTGLNEKLFF